This TCR beta chain was documented in a study of blood T cell repertoires in COVID-19. The table lists this clone with a count of one. This CDR3 is 11 amino acids long. Germline lookup yields CDR1 DFQATT and CDR2 SNEGSKA (reference sequence). Trimming removed 5 bases from V and 7 bases from J; junction bases left unmatched: 2. Profiling relied on immunoSEQ multiplex PCR, and the TCRdb table lists in-frame clones only, not all of them. The table includes 150,000 or so clones, about four fifths detected once. The sequenced sample was peripheral blood. The TCR was taken from a woman older than 75 with acute or convalescent COVID-19. This sequence joins TRBV20-1 and TRBJ2-1; 7 bases fit TRBD2. The CDR3 coding sequence is TGCAGTGCTTCTAGCGGAAATGAGCAGTTCTTC. This encodes CSASSGNEQFF.